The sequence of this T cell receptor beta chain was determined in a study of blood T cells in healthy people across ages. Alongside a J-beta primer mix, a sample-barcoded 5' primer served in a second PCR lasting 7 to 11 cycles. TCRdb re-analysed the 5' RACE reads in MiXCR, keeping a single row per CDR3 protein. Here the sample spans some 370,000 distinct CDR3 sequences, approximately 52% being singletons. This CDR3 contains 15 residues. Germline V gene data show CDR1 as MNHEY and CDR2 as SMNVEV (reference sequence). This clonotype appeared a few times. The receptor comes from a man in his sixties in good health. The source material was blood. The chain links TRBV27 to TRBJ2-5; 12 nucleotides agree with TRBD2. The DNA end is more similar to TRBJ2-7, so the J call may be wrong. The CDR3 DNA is TGTGCCAGCAGTTTGCGGACTAGCGGGATGAGCGAGCAGTACTTC. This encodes CASSLRTSGMSEQYF.